Following are 9 T cell receptor beta chains from one sample sequenced in a study of identical twins. TCRdb analysed the 5' RACE reads with MiXCR anew, one entry per CDR3 protein. The sample consists of about 480,000 distinct CDR3 sequences, 14% of them appearing once. The same data also went into a second study, on yellow fever vaccine responses in identical twins.

The specimen was CD4+ T cells sorted from blood. The receptor source for this set is a young woman in good health.

The V gene is TRBV4-2, the J gene TRBJ2-1; 9 positions match TRBD1. The CDR3 runs to 14 residues. J was trimmed by 12 bases and V by 5 bases; bases with no gene match: 11. CDR1 is LGHNA and CDR2 is YNFKEQ in the germline V gene. This CDR3 reads CASSASGQGFSQFF. CDR3 DNA sequence: TGTGCCAGCAGCGCCTCGGGACAGGGCTTTTCGCAGTTCTTC.

This clonotype has more than one count but fewer than ten. This chain links TRBV20-1 with TRBJ2-5; D remains unclear. The V gene lost 2 bases and the J gene lost 4 bases, with 11 bases spanning the gap. Per the germline V gene, CDR1 is DFQATT and CDR2 is SNEGSKA (reference sequence). This CDR3 has 13 residues. In nucleotides, the CDR3 is TGCAGTGCTAGACCCGGGCCAGCAGAGACCCAGTACTTC. This codes for CSARPGPAETQYF.

The genes are TRBV10-3 and TRBJ2-1; TRBD1 is a possible D gene (5 bases). This CDR3 has 15 amino acids. The germline V gene has CDR1 ENHRY and CDR2 SYGVKD. V was trimmed by 3 bases and J by 6 bases, leaving 15 bases between them. For the CDR3, the DNA is TGTGCCATCAGTGAAATAGCACAGGTCGTCAATGAGCAGTTCTTC. This codes for CAISEIAQVVNEQFF.

In this sample, this clonotype turned up once. CDR3 residues: CAISGGTLSGANVLTF. In DNA, the CDR3 is TGTGCCATCAGTGGGGGGACTCTCTCTGGGGCCAACGTCCTGACTTTC. The chain has TRBV10-3 and TRBJ2-6; TRBD2 might be the D (6 bases). The germline V gene has CDR1 ENHRY and CDR2 SYGVKD. Trimming shortened V by 4 bases and J by 0 bases, and 10 bases separated the two germline ends. The CDR3 sequence is 16 residues long.

This clonotype was seen more than once but under ten times. The chain links TRBV5-5 to TRBJ2-7, with TRBD2 identical over 7 bases. From germline, CDR1 is SGHKS and CDR2 YYEKEE (reference sequence). V trimming: 4 bases; J trimming: 1 base; junction bases outside the gene matches: 5. The CDR3 length is 14 residues. For the CDR3, the DNA is TGTGCCAGCAGCCCGAGCGGGGTATCCTACGAGCAGTACTTC. It translates to CASSPSGVSYEQYF.

The rearrangement joins TRBV6-1 to TRBJ2-2; possibly TRBD2 for D (6 bases). Germline lookup yields CDR1 MNHNS and CDR2 SASEGT. This CDR3 comprises 14 residues. V was cut by 5 bases and J by 4 bases, with 11 bases left in between. CDR3 DNA: TGTGCCAGCAGTCGACTAGGGGCCACCGGGGAGCTGTTTTTT. Its translation is CASSRLGATGELFF.

This clonotype appeared a few times. The chain has TRBV5-1 and TRBJ2-5; no clear D gene. V shed 5 bases and J shed 4 bases, with 15 bases lying between them. This CDR3 is 14 amino acids long. Germline lookup yields CDR1 SGHRS and CDR2 YFSETQ. The CDR3 DNA reads as TGCGCCAGCAGTCGTGTTGGAATTGGAGAGACCCAGTACTTC. It yields the protein CASSRVGIGETQYF.

This clonotype was detected a few times. Here the CDR3 reads CASSKGLAGGYEQYF. CDR3 nucleotides: TGCGCCAGCAGCAAGGGACTAGCGGGAGGATACGAGCAGTACTTC. The genes are TRBV10-1 and TRBJ2-7, with 15 nucleotides matching TRBD2. Per germline, CDR1 WNHNN and CDR2 SYGVQD (reference sequence). The CDR3 extends over 15 amino acids. V gave up 6 bases and J gave up 4 bases; unmatched junction bases: 4.

This clonotype was recorded many times. This chain links TRBV12-3 or TRBV12-4 with TRBJ2-1, with no clear D. Trimming shortened V by 8 bases and J by 7 bases, and 9 bases separated the two germline ends. The CDR3 consists of 11 residues. Here the CDR3 DNA reads TGTGCCAGCGGGCAAGATAATGAGCAGTTCTTC. Translation: CASGQDNEQFF.